This entry is about one T cell receptor (beta chain). The ends lost 0 bases at V and 4 bases at J; junction bases unmatched: 6. The CDR3 contains 15 residues. Germline CDR1 is SGHKS and CDR2 is YYEKEE (reference sequence). The data originate from a study of blood T cell repertoires in COVID-19. Study processing details: By means of reference gene primer amplification, nucleated cell counts were estimated. Produced via immunoSEQ multiplex PCR; TCRdb's table is partial and in-frame only. V, J and clone size were drawn from that table, and D and trimming were deduced from the DNA. The sample has about 140,000 clones, roughly four fifths seen once. Those enrolled, adults aged about 18 to 95 years, came from around 25 US areas.

Material for sequencing was PBMCs or T cells enriched from blood (not recorded which). The source is a woman between 45 and 60 years old with acute COVID-19. The V call is TRBV5-5, the J call TRBJ1-2; 7 bases are a match to TRBD1. CDR3 loop: CASSLEQGPIYGYTF. CDR3 sequence (DNA): TGTGCCAGCAGCTTGGAACAGGGGCCAATCTATGGCTACACCTTC.